The 3 T cell receptor beta chains below come from one sample, sequenced in a study of blood T cell repertoires in COVID-19. TCRdb's table, derived via immunoSEQ multiplex PCR, lists solely in-frame clones and lacks some. The data show roughly 90,000 clones, 85% seen once. Sequencing used peripheral blood. Every receptor here comes from a man of 80 years or more with acute or convalescent COVID-19.

The CDR3 protein is CASSLRYGTEAFF. The CDR3 region has the DNA TGCGCCAGCAGCTTAAGATACGGCACTGAAGCTTTCTTT. The chain employs TRBV5-1 and TRBJ1-1; D gene unclear. Trimming took off 2 bases at V and 4 bases at J, with 9 bases between the two ends. CDR3 length: 13 amino acids. CDR1 is SGHRS and CDR2 is YFSETQ in the germline V gene.

The CDR3 spells CASSFDRGRSQPQHF. CDR3 coding DNA: TGTGCCAGCAGCTTTGACAGGGGACGAAGTCAGCCCCAGCATTTT. V usage is TRBV28 and J usage is TRBJ1-5, with TRBD1 matching over 8 bases. The germline gives CDR1 MDHEN, CDR2 SYDVKM. V lost 6 bases to trimming and J lost 6 bases; unmatched junction nucleotides: 10. The CDR3 covers 15 residues. The full variable domain, in which reference TRBV28 and TRBJ1-5 provide the parts outside the CDR3, is DVKVTQSSRYLVKRTGEKVFLECVQDMDHENMFWYRQDPGLGLRLIYFSYDVKMKEKGDIPEGYSVSREKKERFSLILESASTNQTSMYLCASSFDRGRSQPQHFGDGTRLSIL.

CDR3 coding DNA: TGTGCCAGCAGCCAATCTACCCAGCGTACAGATACGCAGTATTTT. It encodes CASSQSTQRTDTQYF. The chain links TRBV14 to TRBJ2-3; D call uncertain. In germline, CDR1 is SGHDN, CDR2 FVKESK. The CDR3 sequence is 15 residues long. V lost 2 bases, J lost 3 bases, and 12 bases lay in between.